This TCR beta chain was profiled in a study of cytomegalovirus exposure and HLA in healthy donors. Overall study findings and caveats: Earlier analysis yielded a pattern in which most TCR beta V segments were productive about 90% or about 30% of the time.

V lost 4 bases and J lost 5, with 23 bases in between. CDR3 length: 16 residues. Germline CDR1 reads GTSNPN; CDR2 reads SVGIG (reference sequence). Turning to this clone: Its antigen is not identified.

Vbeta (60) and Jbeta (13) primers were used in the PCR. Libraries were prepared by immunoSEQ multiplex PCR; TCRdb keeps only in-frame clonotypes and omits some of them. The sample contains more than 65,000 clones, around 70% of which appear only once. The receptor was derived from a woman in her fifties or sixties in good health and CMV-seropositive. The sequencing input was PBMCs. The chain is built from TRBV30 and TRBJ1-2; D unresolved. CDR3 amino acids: CAWNKRRLGLLYGYTF. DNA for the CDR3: TGTGCCTGGAACAAACGCCGGCTGGGCCTTCTTTATGGCTACACCTTC.